The 6 T cell receptor beta chains below all came from one sample that was sequenced in a study of T cells in Graves' hyperthyroidism and ophthalmopathy. Amplified TCR beta CDR3 regions derived from RNA transcripts. TCR CDR3 underwent first-round RT-PCR with the HTBI primer set. TCRdb re-analysed the multiplex PCR reads in MiXCR, keeping a single row per CDR3 protein. The repertoire holds about 360,000 distinct CDR3 sequences, with 13% as singletons. The sample consisted of blood. The receptor set was obtained from a woman aged 18-29 years with Graves' hyperthyroidism.

This clonotype was found many times. The gene calls are TRBV12-3 or TRBV12-4 and TRBJ1-1; D is undetermined. V gave up 1 base and J gave up 7 bases, with 16 bases separating them. The CDR3 has 15 residues. The CDR3 DNA reads TGTGCCAGCAGTTTAGGTTCCGGGTTTTTGAATGAAGCTTTCTTT. Protein sequence: CASSLGSGFLNEAFF.

V is TRBV12-3 or TRBV12-4 and J is TRBJ1-1; 8 bases map to TRBD1. The CDR3 loop spans 15 amino acids. V trimming: 5 bases; J trimming: 5 bases; junction bases outside the gene matches: 10. CDR3 residues: CASSPQGAGDTEAFF. The CDR3, as DNA: TGTGCCAGCAGTCCCCAGGGGGCGGGGGATACTGAAGCTTTCTTT.

This clonotype has ten or more counts. The chain combines TRBV2 with TRBJ2-5, with D possibly matching TRBD1 (5 bases). V lost 8 bases, J lost 1 base, and 14 bases lay in between. This CDR3 is built from 14 residues. The germline V gene encodes CDR1 SNHLY and CDR2 FYNNEI. The CDR3 region is CASHEGQLQETQYF. The DNA of the CDR3 is TGTGCCAGCCACGAAGGACAACTCCAAGAGACCCAGTACTTC.

The J gene is TRBJ1-1, the V gene TRBV19; D ambiguous. CDR1 LNHDA and CDR2 SQIVND come from the germline V gene (reference sequence). The CDR3 extends over 16 amino acids. Trimming took off 7 bases at V and 4 bases at J, with 22 bases between the two ends. The DNA of the CDR3 is TGTGCCAGTATCCCCTTGGAGGCAGACCGGCGCACTGAAGCTTTCTTT. It specifies CASIPLEADRRTEAFF.

This clonotype was observed many times. The V and J genes are TRBV18 and TRBJ2-2; D ambiguous. The CDR3 is 14 residues long. Germline loops: CDR1 KGHSH, CDR2 LQKENI. The germline V and J ends were trimmed by 0 bases and 1 base, with 3 bases remaining between them. The CDR3 DNA sequence: TGTGCCAGCTCACCACCGTTGAACACCGGGGAGCTGTTTTTT. It specifies CASSPPLNTGELFF.

This clonotype showed up many times. This sequence joins TRBV3-1 and TRBJ1-2, with D hard to call. This CDR3 has 13 residues. Per the germline V gene, CDR1 is LGHDT and CDR2 is YNNKEL (reference sequence). Trimming took 8 bases from V and 2 from J, leaving 12 bases between them. CDR3 amino acids: CASSWSKNYGYTF. The CDR3 DNA follows: TGTGCCAGCTCCTGGTCCAAAAACTATGGCTACACCTTC.